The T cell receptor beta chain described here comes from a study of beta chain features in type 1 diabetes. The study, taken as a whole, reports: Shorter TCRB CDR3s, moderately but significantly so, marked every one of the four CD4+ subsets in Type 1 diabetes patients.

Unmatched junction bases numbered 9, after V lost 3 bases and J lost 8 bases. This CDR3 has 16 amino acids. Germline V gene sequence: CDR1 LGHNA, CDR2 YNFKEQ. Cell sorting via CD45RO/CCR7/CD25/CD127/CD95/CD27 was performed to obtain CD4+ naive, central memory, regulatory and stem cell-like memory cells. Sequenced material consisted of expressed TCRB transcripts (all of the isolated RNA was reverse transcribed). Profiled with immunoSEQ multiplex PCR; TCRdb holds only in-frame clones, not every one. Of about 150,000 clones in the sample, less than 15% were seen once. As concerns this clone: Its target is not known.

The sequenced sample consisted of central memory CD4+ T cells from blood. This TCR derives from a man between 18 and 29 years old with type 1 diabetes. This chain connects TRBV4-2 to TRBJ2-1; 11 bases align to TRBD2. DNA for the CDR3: TGTGCCAGCAGCCAGATTCTAGCGGGGGGTTCCGATGAGCAGTTCTTC. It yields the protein CASSQILAGGSDEQFF.